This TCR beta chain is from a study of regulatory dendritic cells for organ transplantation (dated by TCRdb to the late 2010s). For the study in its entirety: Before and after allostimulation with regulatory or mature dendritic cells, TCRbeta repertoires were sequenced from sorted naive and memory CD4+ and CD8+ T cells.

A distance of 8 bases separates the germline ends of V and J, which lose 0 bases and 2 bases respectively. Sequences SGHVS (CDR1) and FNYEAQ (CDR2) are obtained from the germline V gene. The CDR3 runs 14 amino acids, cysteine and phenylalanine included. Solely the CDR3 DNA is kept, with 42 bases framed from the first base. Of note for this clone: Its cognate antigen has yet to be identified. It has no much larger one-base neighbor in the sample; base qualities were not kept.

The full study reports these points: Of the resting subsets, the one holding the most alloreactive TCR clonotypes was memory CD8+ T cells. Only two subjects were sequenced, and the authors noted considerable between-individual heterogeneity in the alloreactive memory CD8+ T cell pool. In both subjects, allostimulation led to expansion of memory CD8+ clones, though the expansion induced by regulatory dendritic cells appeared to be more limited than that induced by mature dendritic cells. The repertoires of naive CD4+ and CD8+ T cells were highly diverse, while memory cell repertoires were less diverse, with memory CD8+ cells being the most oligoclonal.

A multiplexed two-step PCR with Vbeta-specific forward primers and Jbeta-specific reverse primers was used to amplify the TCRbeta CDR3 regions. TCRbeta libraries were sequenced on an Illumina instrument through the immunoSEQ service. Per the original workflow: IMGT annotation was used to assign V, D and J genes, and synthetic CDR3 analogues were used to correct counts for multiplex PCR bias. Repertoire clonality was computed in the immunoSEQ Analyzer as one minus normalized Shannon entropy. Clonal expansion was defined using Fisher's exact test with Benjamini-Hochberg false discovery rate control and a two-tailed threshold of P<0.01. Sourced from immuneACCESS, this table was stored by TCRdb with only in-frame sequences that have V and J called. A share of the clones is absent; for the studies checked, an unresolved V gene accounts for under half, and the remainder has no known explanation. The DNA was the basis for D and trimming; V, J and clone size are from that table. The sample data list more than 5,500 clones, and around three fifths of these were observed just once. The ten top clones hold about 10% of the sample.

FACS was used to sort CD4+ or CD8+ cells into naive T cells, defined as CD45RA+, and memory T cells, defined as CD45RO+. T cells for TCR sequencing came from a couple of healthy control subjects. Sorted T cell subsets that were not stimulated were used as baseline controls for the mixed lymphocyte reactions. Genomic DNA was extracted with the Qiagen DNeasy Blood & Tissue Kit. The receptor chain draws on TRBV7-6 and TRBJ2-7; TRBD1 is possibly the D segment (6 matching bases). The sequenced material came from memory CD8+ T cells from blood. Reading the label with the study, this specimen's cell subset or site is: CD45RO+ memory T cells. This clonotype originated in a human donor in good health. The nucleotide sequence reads TGTGCCAGCAGCTTAGCCAGGGGACCCTACGAGCAGTACTTC. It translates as CASSLARGPYEQYF.